The clone carrying this T cell receptor beta chain was picked up many times. This sample is part of a study of early T cells in non-severe SARS-CoV-2 infection. TCRdb re-called the 5' RACE reads with MiXCR, one entry per CDR3 protein. The profile covers 30,000 to 35,000 distinct CDR3 sequences, with roughly 5.9% appearing a single time and 5% to 6.5% taken by the ten largest. V shed 3 bases and J shed 5 bases, with 11 bases lying between them. Per the germline V gene, CDR1 is DFQATT and CDR2 is SNEGSKA (reference sequence). The CDR3 spans 13 residues. J is TRBJ2-1 and V is TRBV20-1; D unclear. This clonotype was obtained from an adult who was a healthcare worker with PCR-confirmed SARS-CoV-2 infection or an uninfected control (not recorded which). The sample was whole blood. CDR3 amino acids: CSASRQLDNEQFF. The CDR3 DNA follows: TGCAGTGCTAGTCGGCAGCTCGACAATGAGCAGTTCTTC.